What follows are 2 T cell receptor beta chains derived from one specimen sequenced in a study of cytomegalovirus exposure and HLA in healthy donors. Use of 60 Vbeta and 13 Jbeta primers characterized the PCR. The protocol was immunoSEQ multiplex PCR, while the TCRdb copy is restricted to in-frame clones and leaves out a portion. The sample lists 200,000 to 300,000 clones; about four fifths were seen once. Sequencing input: PBMCs. The receptors come from a woman in her thirties or forties in good health and CMV-seropositive.

The genes are TRBV5-4 and TRBJ2-3, with 10 bases matching TRBD1. The germline CDR1 and CDR2 sequences are SGHNT and YYREEE (reference sequence). The CDR3 contains 16 residues. Germline trimming cut 2 bases from V and 2 bases from J; bases unmatched to any gene: 5. The CDR3 nucleotides are TGTGCCAGCAGCTTACCGACAGGGGGCGTCACAGATACGCAGTATTTT. Amino acid sequence: CASSLPTGGVTDTQYF.

Here the CDR3 DNA reads TGTGCCAGCAGCTCAGCCACAGGCTCACCCCTCCACTTT. Amino acids: CASSSATGSPLHF. V usage is TRBV7-3 and J usage is TRBJ1-6; tentatively, D is TRBD1 (5 bases). CDR1 and CDR2 (germline): SGHTA, FQGTGA. The germline V and J ends were trimmed by 4 bases and 10 bases, with 11 bases remaining between them. The CDR3 runs 13 residues.